This T cell receptor (beta chain) comes out of a study of cytomegalovirus exposure and HLA in healthy donors. Turning to this clone: Antigen specificity is unknown.

Use of 60 Vbeta and 13 Jbeta primers characterized the PCR. This table comes from immunoSEQ multiplex PCR, and its TCRdb copy is limited to in-frame clones, with some not included. The sample shows 36,000 or so clones, 80% to 90% of them seen only once. Study-level findings and limits: For presence/absence analyses, sequencing depth was assumed to be roughly uniform across donors. The records held CMV serostatus as the only immune exposure information.

This receptor was identified in a woman aged 18-29 years in good health and CMV-seronegative. Sequenced: PBMCs.

CDR3 sequence (DNA): TGTGCCAGCAGCTTCCCGGGACAGCGAACCGGGGAGCTGTTTTTT. Protein: CASSFPGQRTGELFF. V gene TRBV5-4 combines with J gene TRBJ2-2, with 7 nucleotides matching TRBD1. This CDR3 comprises 15 residues. Trimming at V came to 2 bases and at J to 5 bases, leaving 6 bases not matched to a gene. The V gene's germline CDR1 is SGHNT and CDR2 YYREEE (reference sequence).